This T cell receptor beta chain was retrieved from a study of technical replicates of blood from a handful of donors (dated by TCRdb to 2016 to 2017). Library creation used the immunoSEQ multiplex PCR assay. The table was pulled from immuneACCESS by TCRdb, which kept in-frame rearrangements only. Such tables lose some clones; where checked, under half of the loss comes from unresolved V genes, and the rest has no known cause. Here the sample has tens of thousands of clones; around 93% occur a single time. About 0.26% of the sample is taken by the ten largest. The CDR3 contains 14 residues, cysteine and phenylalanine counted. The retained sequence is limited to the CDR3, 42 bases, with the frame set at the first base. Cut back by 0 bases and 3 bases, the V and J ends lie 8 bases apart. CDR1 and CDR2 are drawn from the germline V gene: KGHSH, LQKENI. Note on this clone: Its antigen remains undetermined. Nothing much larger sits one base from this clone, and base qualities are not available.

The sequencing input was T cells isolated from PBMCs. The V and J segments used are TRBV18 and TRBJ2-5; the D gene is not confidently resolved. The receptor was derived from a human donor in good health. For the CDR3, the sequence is CASSPPVREETQYF. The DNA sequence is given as TGTGCCAGCTCACCACCGGTTAGAGAAGAGACCCAGTACTTC.